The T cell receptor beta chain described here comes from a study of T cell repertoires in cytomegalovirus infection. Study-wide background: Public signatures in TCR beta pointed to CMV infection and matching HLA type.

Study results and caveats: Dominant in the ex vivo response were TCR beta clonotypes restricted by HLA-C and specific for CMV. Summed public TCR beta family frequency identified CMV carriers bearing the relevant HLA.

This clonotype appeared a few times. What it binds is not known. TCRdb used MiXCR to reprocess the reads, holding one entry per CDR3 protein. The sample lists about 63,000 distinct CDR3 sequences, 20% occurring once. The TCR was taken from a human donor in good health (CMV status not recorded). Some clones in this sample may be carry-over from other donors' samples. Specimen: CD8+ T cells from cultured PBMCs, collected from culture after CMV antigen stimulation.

The CDR3 spells CASSSPEAGELFF. In nucleotides, the CDR3 is TGTGCCAGCAGCTCTCCTGAGGCCGGGGAGCTGTTTTTT. The gene calls are TRBV7-8 and TRBJ2-2; D call uncertain. V lost 4 bases, J lost 6 bases, and 9 bases lay in between. CDR3 length: 13 residues. CDR1 is SGHVS, CDR2 FQNEAQ, per germline.